The 16 T cell receptor beta chains in this list originate from one sample, sequenced in a study of Ad26.COV2.S vaccination and SARS-CoV-2 variants (dated by TCRdb to the early 2020s). Receptor amplification or capture employed the immunoSEQ multiplex PCR assay. TCRdb mirrors the immuneACCESS table, restricted to in-frame sequences. Some clones are absent from its copies; in checked studies, under half trace to an unresolved V gene, and the reason for the others is unknown. The sample contains 430,000 or so clones, 89% of them found a single time. The ten largest account for about 2.5% of the sample. The label giving this sample's treatment or condition can be read as: some 20 received Ad26.COV2.S at low or high dose, single or two shots; several received placebo; per-sample allocation not given. Repertoires of vaccine and placebo recipients were sequenced from samples collected on day 63 after the first injection.

This specimen was peripheral blood, taken in a trial of Ad26.COV2.S vaccine versus placebo. These receptors came from a person between 18 and 65 years old who received the Ad26.COV2.S COVID-19 vaccine or a placebo.

This chain connects TRBV5-1 to TRBJ2-3; 8 nucleotides match TRBD1. The junction had 18 bases not matched to a gene; V was cut back by 0 bases and J by 3 bases. The CDR3 covers 20 residues. Germline V gene lookup returns CDR1 SGHRS and CDR2 YFSETQ. The CDR3 sequence is CASSLEPTHMRTGSTDTQYF. The CDR3 DNA follows: TGCGCCAGCAGCTTGGAGCCCACCCATATGCGGACAGGGTCAACAGATACGCAGTATTTT.

This clone was counted between two and nine times. The chain is built from TRBV12-3 or TRBV12-4 and TRBJ2-3; D call uncertain. This CDR3 is built from 11 residues. V was shortened by 3 bases and J by 8 bases, with 6 bases between the two germline ends. The CDR3 loop is CASSFGPTQYF. CDR3 coding DNA: TGTGCCAGCAGTTTCGGGCCTACGCAGTATTTT.

This chain links TRBV15 with TRBJ2-2; D ambiguous. V shed 6 bases and J shed 5 bases, with 16 bases lying between them. CDR3 length: 15 amino acids. Germline-derived CDR1 and CDR2 are LNHNV and YYDKDF (reference sequence). The CDR3 nucleotides are TGTGCCACCAGTAACCTACCGGAGAGAACCGGGGAGCTGTTTTTT. Translating it yields CATSNLPERTGELFF.

The chain joins TRBV7-3 to TRBJ1-6, with 8 bases identical to TRBD1. V lost 5 bases, J lost 10 bases, and 7 bases stayed unmatched. This CDR3 has 14 residues. CDR1 is SGHTA and CDR2 is FQGTGA in the germline V gene. CDR3 residues: CASSPGQGYSPLHF. The CDR3 DNA reads TGTGCCAGCAGCCCCGGACAGGGTTACTCACCCCTCCACTTT.

This clone was found a few times. The CDR3 reads CASSFSRGDEQYF. The CDR3 DNA sequence: TGTGCCAGCAGCTTTTCACGGGGCGACGAGCAGTACTTC. The V and J genes are TRBV7-2 and TRBJ2-7; perhaps D is TRBD1 or TRBD2 (5 bases each). V dropped 3 bases and J dropped 5 bases, with 11 bases sitting between them. In germline, CDR1 is SGHTA, CDR2 FQGNSA. The CDR3 has 13 residues.

The gene calls are TRBV5-4 and TRBJ2-1; no clear D. CDR1 is SGHNT and CDR2 is YYREEE in the germline V gene (reference sequence). V was shortened by 0 bases and J by 7 bases, with 5 bases between the two germline ends. The CDR3 has 12 amino acids. The CDR3 DNA follows: TGTGCCAGCAGCTTGGACACGAATGAGCAGTTCTTC. This sequence encodes CASSLDTNEQFF.

The J gene is TRBJ2-3, the V gene TRBV7-6, with 7 bases matching TRBD2. Germline trimming cut 2 bases from V and 2 bases from J; bases unmatched to any gene: 13. CDR1 SGHVS and CDR2 FNYEAQ come from the germline V gene. The CDR3 is 18 amino acids. CDR3 DNA sequence: TGTGCCAGCAGCTTAAGACGGGCGGGAGTTCTAAACACAGATACGCAGTATTTT. This sequence encodes CASSLRRAGVLNTDTQYF.

This chain links TRBV18 with TRBJ1-4; TRBD1 aligns across 11 bases. CDR1 and CDR2 (germline): KGHSH, LQKENI. V trimming: 2 bases; J trimming: 7 bases; junction bases outside the gene matches: 0. The CDR3 sequence is 14 residues long. This chain's CDR3 is CASSPGTGGEKLFF. For the CDR3, the DNA is TGTGCCAGCTCACCAGGGACAGGGGGTGAAAAACTGTTTTTT.

V gene TRBV5-4 combines with J gene TRBJ1-6; D is possibly TRBD1 (5 bases). CDR3 length: 15 residues. Trimming took 1 base from V and 5 from J, leaving 10 bases between them. Germline V lookup: CDR1 SGHNT, CDR2 YYREEE (reference sequence). The CDR3 region is CASSLRGGDNSPLHF. Here the CDR3 DNA reads TGTGCCAGCAGCTTGAGAGGAGGGGATAATTCACCCCTCCACTTT.

This clone occurred once. This sequence joins TRBV4-3 and TRBJ1-6; TRBD1 agrees at 8 bases. V lost 0 bases to trimming and J lost 9 bases; unmatched junction nucleotides: 19. Germline V gene sequence: CDR1 LGHNA, CDR2 YSLEER. This CDR3 has 20 residues. CDR3 bases: TGCGCCAGCAGCCAAGAATCTATCAGGGGGCATAGAAAAGGTATTTCACCCCTCCACTTT. Translating gives CASSQESIRGHRKGISPLHF.

This clone has a single count. J is TRBJ2-7 and V is TRBV12-3 or TRBV12-4, with a weak D call TRBD1 (6 bases). The CDR3 loop spans 11 amino acids. V was shortened by 5 bases and J by 4 bases, with 6 bases between the two germline ends. In DNA form, the CDR3 reads TGTGCCAGCAGTACAGGGTACGAGCAGTACGTC. Translation: CASSTGYEQYV.

The chain uses TRBV10-3 and TRBJ2-7; 7 bases are shared with TRBD2. The length of the CDR3 is 15 residues. The junction had 5 bases not matched to a gene; V was cut back by 0 bases and J by 3 bases. The germline CDR1 and CDR2 sequences are ENHRY and SYGVKD. In DNA, the CDR3 is TGTGCCATCAGTGAGTCCGAGCGGGGATACTACGAGCAGTACGTC. This gives the protein CAISESERGYYEQYV.

This chain uses TRBV7-2 with TRBJ2-3, with 10 bases aligning to TRBD1. Germline loops: CDR1 SGHTA, CDR2 FQGNSA. The CDR3 covers 15 residues. The ends lost 4 bases at V and 6 bases at J; junction bases unmatched: 7. CDR3 protein: CASSYRDRGPDTQYF. The CDR3 coding sequence is TGTGCCAGCAGCTACCGGGACAGGGGCCCGGATACGCAGTATTTT.

This chain uses TRBV7-2 with TRBJ2-5; D possibly corresponds to TRBD2 (5 bases). The CDR3 runs 12 residues. In germline, CDR1 is SGHTA, CDR2 FQGNSA. Deletions cut 5 bases from V and 7 bases from J, with 11 bases between. CDR3 sequence (DNA): TGTGCCAGCAGCCCACGGGGTGGGACCCAGTACTTC. It is translated as CASSPRGGTQYF.

The chain couples TRBV7-2 to TRBJ1-1; tentatively, D is TRBD1 (5 bases). Trimming took 0 bases from V and 2 from J, leaving 13 bases between them. The CDR3 contains 16 residues. Germline CDR1 reads SGHTA; CDR2 reads FQGNSA. CDR3 in DNA: TGTGCCAGCAGCTTAGCCCCCGACAGTTATAACACTGAAGCTTTCTTT. As protein: CASSLAPDSYNTEAFF.

The J gene is TRBJ2-5, the V gene TRBV6-5; 12 bases line up with TRBD2. Germline CDR1 is MNHEY and CDR2 is SVGAGI. Losses at the gene ends were 3 bases for V and 5 bases for J; bases not matched to a gene: 4. CDR3 length: 15 residues. The CDR3 region has the DNA TGTGCCAGCAGTTATCTACTAGCGGGAGGTGAGACCCAGTACTTC. Protein: CASSYLLAGGETQYF.